The rows below give T cell receptor beta chains drawn from one sample of a study of cytomegalovirus exposure and HLA in healthy donors. The method was immunoSEQ multiplex PCR; TCRdb's version includes in-frame clones alone and lacks a portion of them. The sample consists of some 200,000 clones, roughly 80% of them appearing once. Specimen: PBMCs. The origin of the receptors is a girl aged 2 to 10 in good health and CMV-seronegative. CDR3s include the opening cysteine and the closing phenylalanine or tryptophan. D genes are given only for firm matches. Size tells how often a clone was seen (once, few, many) or the class of an expanded clone, and some rows leave it out.

d_call	v_call	j_call	clone_size	cdr3_nt	cdr3_aa
TRBD1	TRBV4-2	TRBJ1-2	.	TGTGCCAGCAGCCAAGACCGGGACAGGACTTCAAACTATGGCTACACCTTC	CASSQDRDRTSNYGYTF
TRBD1	TRBV7-9	TRBJ2-7	.	TGTGCCAGCAGCGATCCCCTGCGTTCGGGGACAGGGGGGATATTTCAGTACTTC	CASSDPLRSGTGGIFQYF
TRBD1	TRBV11-2	TRBJ1-6	.	TGTGCCAGCAGCTCCCTCCGGGACAGAAATTCACCCCTCCACTTT	CASSSLRDRNSPLHF
.	TRBV10-3	TRBJ1-2	.	TGTGCCTCTGGGGGGGGGCCTAACTATGGCTACACCTTC	CASGGGPNYGYTF
.	TRBV19	TRBJ2-5	.	TGTGCCAGTAGTATAGTGGACAGCCTGTACCAAGAGACCCAGTACTTC	CASSIVDSLYQETQYF
TRBD1	TRBV25-1	TRBJ2-2	.	TGTGCCACCGCCGGGACAGGGCACACCGGGGAGCTGTTTTTT	CATAGTGHTGELFF
.	TRBV18	TRBJ2-2	.	TGTGCCAGCTCACCACCGACGGGGGGCTTGAACACCGGGGAGCTGTTTTTT	CASSPPTGGLNTGELFF
TRBD1	TRBV7-6	TRBJ1-2	once	TGTGCCAGCAGCTGGTACCCGGGACAGGGGAGGGGTTCCTATGGCTACACCTTC	CASSWYPGQGRGSYGYTF
.	TRBV10-3	TRBJ2-7	.	TGTGCCATCAGAGCGACCAATAATTCCTACGAGCAGTACTTC	CAIRATNNSYEQYF
.	TRBV19	TRBJ1-2	.	TGTGCCAGTTCCTGGGTTACTAACAATGGCTACACCTTC	CASSWVTNNGYTF
.	TRBV21-1	TRBJ2-5	.	TGTGCCAGCAGCAAACCCCGACAGGGGACGGAGACCCAGTACTTC	CASSKPRQGTETQYF
TRBD1	TRBV6-1	TRBJ1-5	.	TGTGCCAGCAGTGAGTGGGGGGACAGGGTTATCAATCAGCCCCAGCATTTT	CASSEWGDRVINQPQHF
TRBD2	TRBV29-1	TRBJ2-3	.	TGCAGCGTTCGACCTATTAGCGGGGCTCAGGGCGATACGCAGTATTTT	CSVRPISGAQGDTQYF
.	TRBV4-1	TRBJ2-3	.	TGCGCCAGCAGCCAAGGGACACAAAGCACAGATACGCAGTATTTT	CASSQGTQSTDTQYF
.	TRBV9	TRBJ1-3	.	TGTGCCAGCACCCCGGACAGAAGCTCTGGAAACACCATATATTTT	CASTPDRSSGNTIYF
TRBD1	TRBV11-3	TRBJ2-1	.	TGTGCCAGCAGCTCTCCGGGACAGGGGGATGAGCAGTTCTTC	CASSSPGQGDEQFF
.	TRBV2	TRBJ2-2	.	TGTGCCAGCAGTGACAGGGGTTGGAACACCGGGGAGCTGTTTTTT	CASSDRGWNTGELFF
.	TRBV2	TRBJ1-1	.	TGTGCCAGCAGCAGGGGTTTAGTAGCTTTCTTT	CASSRGLVAFF
.	TRBV7-3	TRBJ2-2	once	TGTGCCAGCAGCTCGGGACAGAACACCGGGGAGCTGTTTTTT	CASSSGQNTGELFF
.	TRBV21-1	TRBJ2-6	.	TGTGCCAGCAGCAAAGTCAGGCCAGTGGGGGCCAACGTCCTGACTTTC	CASSKVRPVGANVLTF
.	TRBV6-5	TRBJ2-7	.	TGTGCCAGCAGTTACGGAGGCGGATCCTACGAGCAGTACTTC	CASSYGGGSYEQYF
TRBD1	TRBV9	TRBJ1-2	.	TGTGCCAGCAGCGATCCCTCTCAGGGGGCGATCGGCTACACCTTC	CASSDPSQGAIGYTF
TRBD1	TRBV27	TRBJ2-7	.	TGTGCCAGCAGTTCGCCACAGGGGGAATCCTACGAGCAGTACTTC	CASSSPQGESYEQYF
TRBD2	TRBV19	TRBJ2-1	few	TGTGCCAGTACCCCCGGGACTAGCAGCTACAATGAGCAGTTCTTC	CASTPGTSSYNEQFF
.	TRBV27	TRBJ2-7	.	TGTGCCAGCAGTTCCGGGATCGCGACTTACGAGCAGTACTTC	CASSSGIATYEQYF
.	TRBV6-5	TRBJ1-1	.	TGTGCCAGCAGAACAGGGTTGACTGAAGCTTTCTTT	CASRTGLTEAFF
.	TRBV10-2	TRBJ2-2	few	TGCGCCAGCAGTGTAGACAGAAACACCGGGGAGCTGTTTTTT	CASSVDRNTGELFF
TRBD2	TRBV19	TRBJ2-3	.	TGTGCCACCGCTAGCGGGGGAGACGGAAATACGCAGTATTTT	CATASGGDGNTQYF
TRBD1	TRBV19	TRBJ2-1	.	TGTGCCAGTAGACAAGACAGGGGCTCCTACAATGAGCAGTTCTTC	CASRQDRGSYNEQFF
.	TRBV6-5	TRBJ1-1	few	TGTGCCAGCGGCATCAGGGGTTCTTCTGAAGCTTTCTTT	CASGIRGSSEAFF
.	TRBV7-6	TRBJ1-6	.	TGTGCCAGCAGCCTACAGAGCTCCTATAATTCACCCCTCCACTTT	CASSLQSSYNSPLHF
.	TRBV29-1	TRBJ1-1	.	TGCAGCGTTAAAGGGCGGCTCCTTAACACTGAAGCTTTCTTT	CSVKGRLLNTEAFF
TRBD2	TRBV10-1	TRBJ2-4	.	TGCGCCAGCAGTGAGTCGGGGACTAGCGAGCCCAAAAACATTCAGTACTTC	CASSESGTSEPKNIQYF
TRBD1	TRBV19	TRBJ1-1	.	TGTGCCAGTCAATGGACAGGGGGGGCTGAAGCTTTCTTT	CASQWTGGAEAFF
.	TRBV19	TRBJ1-4	.	TGTGCCAGTAGTATAGATACGGAGGGAAAACTGTTTTTT	CASSIDTEGKLFF
.	TRBV7-2	TRBJ1-5	.	TGTGCCAGCAGCGTCAGTTCCAGGGGCAATCAGCCCCAGCATTTT	CASSVSSRGNQPQHF
.	TRBV5-1	TRBJ2-7	.	TGCGCCAGCAGCTTTAGATTGTCCGGGACACGCGGCTACGAGCAGTACTTC	CASSFRLSGTRGYEQYF
TRBD1	TRBV19	TRBJ2-2	.	TGTGCCAGTAGTGGTCCGGGACAGGGTTACTTCGGGGAGCTGTTTTTT	CASSGPGQGYFGELFF
.	TRBV5-1	TRBJ1-2	.	TGCGCCAGCAGCCCCCAGGGCGACTATGGCTACACCTTC	CASSPQGDYGYTF
.	TRBV30	TRBJ2-7	.	TGTGCCTGGAGTCTCACAGGGTTCGGAGAACCTCCCTTACCCCTATTC	CAWSLTGFGEPPLPLF
.	TRBV6-5	TRBJ1-2	.	TGTGCCAGCAGTTACGTCCAGAACTATGGCTACACCTTC	CASSYVQNYGYTF
.	TRBV5-1	TRBJ2-1	.	TGCGCCAGCAGCTTGGACAGGGTCGACAATGAGCAGTTCTTC	CASSLDRVDNEQFF
TRBD1	TRBV29-1	TRBJ1-3	once	TGCAGCGTTGTCCCAGGGGGTTTTGGAAACACCATATATTTT	CSVVPGGFGNTIYF